One sample yielded the 9 T cell receptor beta chains listed below, sequenced in a study of blood T cell repertoires in COVID-19 (dated by TCRdb to the early 2020s). The library was generated by the immunoSEQ multiplex PCR assay. TCRdb mirrors the immuneACCESS table, restricted to in-frame sequences. Some clones are absent from its copies; in checked studies, under half trace to an unresolved V gene, and the reason for the others is unknown. The sample data list some 290,000 clones, and roughly nine tenths of these were observed just once. The ten largest clones add up to roughly 12% of the sample. Input material: peripheral blood. The receptors come from a woman in her twenties or thirties with COVID-19, enrolled during active disease.

V usage is TRBV29-1 and J usage is TRBJ2-7, with 8 positions matching TRBD1. With 4 bases clipped from V and 2 bases from J, the junction kept 4 bases outside the gene matches. The CDR3 length is 13 residues. Germline V gene lookup returns CDR1 SQVTM and CDR2 ANQGSEA. Written as DNA, the CDR3 is TGCAGCGTTGTGCCGGGACAGGCCTACGAGCAGTACTTC. This translates into CSVVPGQAYEQYF.

This clone was observed once. CDR3 amino acids: CASSPTGSYEQYF. Written as DNA, the CDR3 is TGTGCCAGCAGCCCGACAGGGTCCTACGAGCAGTACTTC. The genes are TRBV5-4 and TRBJ2-7, with 7 positions matching TRBD1. The germline V gene encodes CDR1 SGHNT and CDR2 YYREEE (reference sequence). The V segment lost 4 bases and the J segment 1 base; nucleotides outside the gene matches: 2. CDR3 size: 13 residues.

This rearrangement joins TRBV6-4 to TRBJ2-2, with 7 bases lining up with TRBD2. Germline CDR1 reads MRHNA; CDR2 reads SNTAGT. The CDR3 sequence is 15 residues long. Germline trimming cut 4 bases from V and 1 base from J; bases unmatched to any gene: 3. The CDR3 nucleotides read TGTGCCAGCAGTGCTCGCGGGGGGAACACCGGGGAGCTGTTTTTT. This codes for CASSARGGNTGELFF.

The CDR3: CASSPTTGTSAMLEYF. In DNA form, the CDR3 reads TGTGCCAGCAGCCCTACCACCGGGACTAGCGCCATGTTGGAGTACTTC. The genes are TRBV28 and TRBJ2-7; 10 nucleotides line up with TRBD2. This CDR3 spans 16 amino acids. CDR1 and CDR2 (germline): MDHEN, SYDVKM. Trimming removed 6 bases from V and 11 bases from J; junction bases left unmatched: 19. Using reference TRBV28 and TRBJ2-7 for the parts outside the CDR3, the full variable domain is DVKVTQSSRYLVKRTGEKVFLECVQDMDHENMFWYRQDPGLGLRLIYFSYDVKMKEKGDIPEGYSVSREKKERFSLILESASTNQTSMYLCASSPTTGTSAMLEYFGPGTRLTVT.

The chain has TRBV29-1 and TRBJ1-2; maybe TRBD1 (5 bases). This CDR3 contains 11 residues. In germline, CDR1 is SQVTM, CDR2 ANQGSEA. V dropped 6 bases and J dropped 8 bases, with 13 bases sitting between them. The CDR3 DNA reads as TGCAGCGTCCCGCTGGGGCGCGGCTACACCTTC. Protein: CSVPLGRGYTF.

This clone was counted only a few times. The chain recombines TRBV5-1 with TRBJ2-3, with 9 bases matching TRBD2. The CDR3 length is 15 residues. The ends lost 3 bases at V and 4 bases at J; junction bases unmatched: 6. Looked up from germline, CDR1 is SGHRS and CDR2 is YFSETQ. Here the CDR3 reads CASSWRGGAADTQYF. The CDR3 nucleotides read TGCGCCAGCAGCTGGCGCGGGGGGGCTGCAGATACGCAGTATTTT.

The CDR3 coding sequence is TGTGCCAGCAGCCAAGAATCGGAGGCCTCTGGAAACACCATATATTTT. It translates to CASSQESEASGNTIYF. The V gene is TRBV3-1 (or the pseudogene TRBV3-2), the J gene TRBJ1-3; no firm D call. The V gene's germline CDR1 is LGHDT and CDR2 YNNKEL (reference sequence). V shed 0 bases and J shed 0 bases, with 9 bases lying between them. The CDR3 length is 16 residues.

The chain combines TRBV29-1 with TRBJ2-7; 12 bases line up with TRBD2. Trimming took 7 bases from V and 4 from J; bases not matched to a gene: 5. The length of the CDR3 is 13 residues. Looked up from germline, CDR1 is SQVTM and CDR2 is ANQGSEA. CDR3 in amino acids: CSAETSGGYEQYF. The CDR3 region has the DNA TGCAGCGCAGAGACTAGCGGGGGATACGAGCAGTACTTC.

This chain links TRBV5-6 with TRBJ2-1; 13 bases map to TRBD2. Germline CDR1 reads SGHDT; CDR2 reads YYEEEE. The CDR3 contains 15 residues. V lost 5 bases, J lost 3 bases, and 2 bases stayed unmatched. The CDR3 DNA sequence: TGTGCCAGCAGACTAGCGGGGGGGAACTACAATGAGCAGTTCTTC. This codes for CASRLAGGNYNEQFF.